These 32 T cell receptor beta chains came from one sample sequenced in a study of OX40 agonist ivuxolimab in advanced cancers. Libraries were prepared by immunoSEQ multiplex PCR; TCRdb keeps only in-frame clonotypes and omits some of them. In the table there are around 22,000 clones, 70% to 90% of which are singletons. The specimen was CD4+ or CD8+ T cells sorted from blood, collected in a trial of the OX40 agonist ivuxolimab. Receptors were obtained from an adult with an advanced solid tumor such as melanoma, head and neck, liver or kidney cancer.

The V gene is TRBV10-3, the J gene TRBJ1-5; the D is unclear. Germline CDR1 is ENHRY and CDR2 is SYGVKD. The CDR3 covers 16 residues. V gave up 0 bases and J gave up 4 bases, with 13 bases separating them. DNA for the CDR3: TGTGCCATCAGTGAGTCCGGACCCTCGCCGAATCAGCCCCAGCATTTT. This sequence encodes CAISESGPSPNQPQHF.

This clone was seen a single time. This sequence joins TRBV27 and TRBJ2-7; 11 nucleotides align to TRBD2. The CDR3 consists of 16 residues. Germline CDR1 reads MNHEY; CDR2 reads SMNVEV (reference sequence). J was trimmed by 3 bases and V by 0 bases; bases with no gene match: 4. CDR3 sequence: CASSLSPLAGGYEQYF. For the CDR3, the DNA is TGTGCCAGCAGTTTATCCCCCCTAGCGGGAGGCTACGAGCAGTACTTC.

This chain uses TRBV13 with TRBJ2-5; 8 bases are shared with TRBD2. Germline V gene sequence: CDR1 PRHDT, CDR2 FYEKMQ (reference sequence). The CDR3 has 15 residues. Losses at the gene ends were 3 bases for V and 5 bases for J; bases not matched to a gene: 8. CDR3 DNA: TGTGCCAGCAGCTTCTCAAACGGGGGGGCGGAGACCCAGTACTTC. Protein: CASSFSNGGAETQYF.

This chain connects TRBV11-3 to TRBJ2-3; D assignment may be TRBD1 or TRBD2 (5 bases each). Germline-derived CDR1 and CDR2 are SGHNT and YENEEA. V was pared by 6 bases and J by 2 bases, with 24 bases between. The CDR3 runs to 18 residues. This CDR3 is CASSPGAGGLWTTDTQYF. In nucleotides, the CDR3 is TGTGCCAGCAGTCCCGGGGCGGGCGGCCTTTGGACCACAGATACGCAGTATTTT.

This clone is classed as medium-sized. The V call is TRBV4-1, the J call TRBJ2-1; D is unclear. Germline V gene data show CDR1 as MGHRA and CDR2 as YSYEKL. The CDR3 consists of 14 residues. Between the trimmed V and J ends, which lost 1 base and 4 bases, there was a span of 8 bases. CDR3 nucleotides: TGCGCCAGCAGCCAAGTAAGTCAGTACAATGAGCAGTTCTTC. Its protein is CASSQVSQYNEQFF.

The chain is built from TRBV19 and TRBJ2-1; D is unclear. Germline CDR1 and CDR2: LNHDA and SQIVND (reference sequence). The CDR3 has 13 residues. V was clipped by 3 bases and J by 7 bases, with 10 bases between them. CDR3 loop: CASSILPGNEQFF. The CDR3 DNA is TGTGCCAGTAGTATTCTACCCGGTAATGAGCAGTTCTTC.

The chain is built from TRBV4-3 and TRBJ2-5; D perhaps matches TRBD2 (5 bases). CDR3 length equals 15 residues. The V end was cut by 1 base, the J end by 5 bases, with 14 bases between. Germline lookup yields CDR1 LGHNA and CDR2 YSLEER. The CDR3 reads CASSQASLGGETQYF. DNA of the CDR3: TGCGCCAGCAGCCAAGCCTCCCTGGGCGGGGAGACCCAGTACTTC.

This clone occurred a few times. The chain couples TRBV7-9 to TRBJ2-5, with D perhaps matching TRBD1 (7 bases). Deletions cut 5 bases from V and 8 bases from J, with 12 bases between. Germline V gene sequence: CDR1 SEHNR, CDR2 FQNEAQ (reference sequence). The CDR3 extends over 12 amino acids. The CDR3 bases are TGTGCCAGCAGCCAGGGGGGAGAAACCCAGTACTTC. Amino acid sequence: CASSQGGETQYF.

CDR3 region: CSVGGGLKPGANVLTF. CDR3 nucleotide sequence: TGCAGCGTCGGTGGAGGGCTGAAACCTGGGGCCAACGTCCTGACTTTC. The chain is built from TRBV29-1 and TRBJ2-6; D might be TRBD2 (6 bases). Per the germline V gene, CDR1 is SQVTM and CDR2 is ANQGSEA. Trimming pared 6 bases from V and 2 bases from J, leaving 17 bases between. The CDR3 length is 16 residues.

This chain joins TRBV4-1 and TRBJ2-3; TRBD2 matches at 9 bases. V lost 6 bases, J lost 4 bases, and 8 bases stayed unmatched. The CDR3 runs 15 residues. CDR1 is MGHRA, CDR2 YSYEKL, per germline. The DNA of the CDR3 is TGCGCCAGCAGAGATTTAGCGGGAGAAGCAGATACGCAGTATTTT. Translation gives CASRDLAGEADTQYF.

This CDR3 is CASSVGTPVGYEQYF. The DNA of the CDR3 is TGCGCCAGCAGCGTAGGGACGCCGGTCGGGTACGAGCAGTACTTC. The chain links TRBV5-1 to TRBJ2-7; D may match TRBD1 or TRBD2 (5 bases each). Germline V gene sequence: CDR1 SGHRS, CDR2 YFSETQ. V was shortened by 4 bases and J by 4 bases, with 18 bases between the two germline ends. The length of the CDR3 is 15 residues.

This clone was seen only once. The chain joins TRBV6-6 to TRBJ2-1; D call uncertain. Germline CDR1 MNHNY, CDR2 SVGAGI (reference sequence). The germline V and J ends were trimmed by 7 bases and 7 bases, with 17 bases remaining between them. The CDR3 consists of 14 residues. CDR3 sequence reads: CASKKTPQGNEQFF. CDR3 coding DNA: TGTGCCAGCAAGAAAACCCCCCAAGGGAATGAGCAGTTCTTC.

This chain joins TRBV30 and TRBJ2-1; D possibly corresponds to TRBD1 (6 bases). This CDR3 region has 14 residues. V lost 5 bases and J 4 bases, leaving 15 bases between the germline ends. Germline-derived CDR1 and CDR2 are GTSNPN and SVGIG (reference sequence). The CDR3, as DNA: TGTGCCTGGGAGCCTCGGGACAAATACAATGAGCAGTTCTTC. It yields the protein CAWEPRDKYNEQFF.

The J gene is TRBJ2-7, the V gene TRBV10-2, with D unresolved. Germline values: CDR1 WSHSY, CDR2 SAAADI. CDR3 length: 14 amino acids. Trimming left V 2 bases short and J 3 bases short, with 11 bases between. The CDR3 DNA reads TGCGCCAGCAGTGAGATCGGGCCTAACTACGAGCAGTACTTC. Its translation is CASSEIGPNYEQYF.

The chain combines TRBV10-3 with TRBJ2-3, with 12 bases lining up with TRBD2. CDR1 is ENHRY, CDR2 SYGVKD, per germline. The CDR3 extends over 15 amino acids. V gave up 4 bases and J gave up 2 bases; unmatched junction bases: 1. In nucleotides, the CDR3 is TGTGCCATCAGTGGACTAGCGGGAGACACAGATACGCAGTATTTT. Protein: CAISGLAGDTDTQYF.

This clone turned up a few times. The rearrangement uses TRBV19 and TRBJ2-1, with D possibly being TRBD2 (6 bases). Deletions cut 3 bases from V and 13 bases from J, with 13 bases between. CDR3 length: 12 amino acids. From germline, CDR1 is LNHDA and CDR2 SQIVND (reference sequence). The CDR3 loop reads CASSMGRDFQFF. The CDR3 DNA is TGTGCCAGTAGTATGGGTAGGGACTTCCAGTTCTTC.

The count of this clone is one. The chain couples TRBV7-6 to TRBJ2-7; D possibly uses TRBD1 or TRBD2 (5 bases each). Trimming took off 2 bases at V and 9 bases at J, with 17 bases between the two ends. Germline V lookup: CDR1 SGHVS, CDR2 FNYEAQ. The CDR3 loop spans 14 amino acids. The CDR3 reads CASSLIGTAEGQYF. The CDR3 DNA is TGTGCCAGCAGCTTAATTGGGACGGCGGAAGGGCAGTACTTC.

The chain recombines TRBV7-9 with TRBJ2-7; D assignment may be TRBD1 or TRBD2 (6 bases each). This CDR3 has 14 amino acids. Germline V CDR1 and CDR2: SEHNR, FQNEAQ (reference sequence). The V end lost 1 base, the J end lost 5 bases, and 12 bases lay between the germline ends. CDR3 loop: CASSLVGGTHEQYF. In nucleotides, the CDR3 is TGTGCCAGCAGCTTAGTTGGGGGGACACACGAGCAGTACTTC.

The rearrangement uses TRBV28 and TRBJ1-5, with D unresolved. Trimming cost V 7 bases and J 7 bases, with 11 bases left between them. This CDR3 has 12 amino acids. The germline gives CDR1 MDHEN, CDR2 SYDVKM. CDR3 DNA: TGTGCCAGCAACCCGGTTTTCCAGCCCCAGCATTTT. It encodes CASNPVFQPQHF.

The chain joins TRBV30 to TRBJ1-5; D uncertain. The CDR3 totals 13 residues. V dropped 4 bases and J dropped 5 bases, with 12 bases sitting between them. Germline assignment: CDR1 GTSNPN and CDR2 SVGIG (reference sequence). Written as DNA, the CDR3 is TGTGCCTGGACGTACGGATCCGATCAGCCCCAGCATTTT. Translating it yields CAWTYGSDQPQHF. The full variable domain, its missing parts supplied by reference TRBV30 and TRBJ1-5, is SQTIHQWPATLVQPVGSPLSLECTVEGTSNPNLYWYRQAAGRGLQLLFYSVGIGQISSEVPQNLSASRPQDRQFILSSKKLLLSDSGFYLCAWTYGSDQPQHFGDGTRLSIL.

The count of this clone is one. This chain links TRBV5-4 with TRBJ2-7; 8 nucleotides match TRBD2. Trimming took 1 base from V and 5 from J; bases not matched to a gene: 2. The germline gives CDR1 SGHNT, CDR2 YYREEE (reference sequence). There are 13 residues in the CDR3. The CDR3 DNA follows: TGTGCCAGCAGCTTGACGGGAGGGCACGAGCAGTACTTC. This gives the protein CASSLTGGHEQYF.

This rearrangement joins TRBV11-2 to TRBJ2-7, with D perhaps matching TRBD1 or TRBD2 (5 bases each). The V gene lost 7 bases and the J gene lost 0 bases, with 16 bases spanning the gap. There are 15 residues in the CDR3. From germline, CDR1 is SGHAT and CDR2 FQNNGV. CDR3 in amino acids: CASTPGTRTSYEQYF. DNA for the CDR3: TGTGCCAGCACCCCCGGGACGAGAACCTCCTACGAGCAGTACTTC.

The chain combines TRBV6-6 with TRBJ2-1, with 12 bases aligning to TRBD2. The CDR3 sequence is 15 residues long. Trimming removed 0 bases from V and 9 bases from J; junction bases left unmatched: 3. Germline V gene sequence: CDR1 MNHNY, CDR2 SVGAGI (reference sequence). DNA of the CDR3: TGTGCCAGCAGTTACTCACTAGCGGGAGGTGGTGAGCAGTTCTTC. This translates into CASSYSLAGGGEQFF.

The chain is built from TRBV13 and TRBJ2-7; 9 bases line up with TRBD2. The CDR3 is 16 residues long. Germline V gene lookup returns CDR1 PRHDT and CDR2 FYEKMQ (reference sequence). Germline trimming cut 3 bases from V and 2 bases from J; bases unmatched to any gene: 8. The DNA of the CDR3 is TGTGCCAGCAGCTTCACCTCGGGACTAGCTGCCTACGAGCAGTACTTC. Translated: CASSFTSGLAAYEQYF.

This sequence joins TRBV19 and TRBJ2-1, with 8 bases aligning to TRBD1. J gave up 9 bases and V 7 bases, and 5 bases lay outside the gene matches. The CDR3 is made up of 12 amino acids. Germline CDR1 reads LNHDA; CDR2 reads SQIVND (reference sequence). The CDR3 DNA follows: TGTGCCAGTACAGGGGGCTCGGGTGAGCAGTTCTTC. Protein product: CASTGGSGEQFF.

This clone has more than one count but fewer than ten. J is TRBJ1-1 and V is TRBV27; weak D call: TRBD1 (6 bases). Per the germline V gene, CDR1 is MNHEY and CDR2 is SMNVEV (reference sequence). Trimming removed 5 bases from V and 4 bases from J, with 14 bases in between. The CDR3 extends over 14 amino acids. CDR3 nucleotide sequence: TGTGCCAGCAGTCCCAGGGGAGGGGGCACTGAAGCTTTCTTT. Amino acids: CASSPRGGGTEAFF.

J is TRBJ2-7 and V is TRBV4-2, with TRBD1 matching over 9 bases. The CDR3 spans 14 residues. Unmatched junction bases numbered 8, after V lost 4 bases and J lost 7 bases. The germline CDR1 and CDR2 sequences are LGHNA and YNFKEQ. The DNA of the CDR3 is TGTGCCAGCAGCCCGGGGACAGGGACGGGGGAGCAGTACTTC. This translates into CASSPGTGTGEQYF.

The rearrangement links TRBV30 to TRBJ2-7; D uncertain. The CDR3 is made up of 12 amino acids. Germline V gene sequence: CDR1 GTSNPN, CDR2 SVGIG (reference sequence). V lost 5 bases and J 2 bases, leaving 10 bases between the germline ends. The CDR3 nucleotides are TGTGCCTGGGGCAGGTTAACCTACGAGCAGTACTTC. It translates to CAWGRLTYEQYF.

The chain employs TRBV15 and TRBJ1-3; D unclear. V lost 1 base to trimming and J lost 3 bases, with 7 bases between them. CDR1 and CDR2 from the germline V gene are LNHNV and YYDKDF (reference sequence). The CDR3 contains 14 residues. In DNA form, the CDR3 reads TGTGCCACCAGCAGAGGAACAGATGGAAACACCATATATTTT. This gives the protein CATSRGTDGNTIYF. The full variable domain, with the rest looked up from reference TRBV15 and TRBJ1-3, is DAMVIQNPRYQVTQFGKPVTLSCSQTLNHNVMYWYQQKSSQAPKLLFHYYDKDFNNEADTPDNFQSRRPNTSFCFLDIRSPGLGDTAMYLCATSRGTDGNTIYFGEGSWLTVV.

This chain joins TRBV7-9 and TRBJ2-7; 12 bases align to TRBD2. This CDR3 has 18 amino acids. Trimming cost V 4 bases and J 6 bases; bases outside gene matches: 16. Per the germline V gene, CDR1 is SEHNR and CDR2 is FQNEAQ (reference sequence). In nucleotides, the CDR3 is TGTGCCAGCAGCTCCCCTTCCCGAACTAGCGGGAGGTTCCTCGAGCAGTACTTC. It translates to CASSSPSRTSGRFLEQYF.

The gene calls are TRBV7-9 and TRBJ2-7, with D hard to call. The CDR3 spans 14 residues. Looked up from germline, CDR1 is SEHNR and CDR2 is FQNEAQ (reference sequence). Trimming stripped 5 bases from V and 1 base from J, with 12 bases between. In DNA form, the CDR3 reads TGTGCCAGCAGCGAAGTCGATCCTTCCTACGAGCAGTACTTC. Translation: CASSEVDPSYEQYF. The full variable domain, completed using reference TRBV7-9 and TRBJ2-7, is DTGVSQNPRHKITKRGQNVTFRCDPISEHNRLYWYRQTLGQGPEFLTYFQNEAQLEKSRLLSDRFSAERPKGSFSTLEIQRTEQGDSAMYLCASSEVDPSYEQYFGPGTRLTVT.

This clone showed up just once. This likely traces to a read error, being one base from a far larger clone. The CDR3 sequence is CARSLEGGGGYEQYF. CDR3 in DNA: TGTGCCCGCAGCTTAGAAGGGGGGGGAGGCTACGAGCAGTACTTC. The V and J genes are TRBV13 and TRBJ2-7; weak D call: TRBD2 (7 bases). The germline V gene has CDR1 PRHDT and CDR2 FYEKMQ (reference sequence). CDR3 size: 15 residues.